The clone carrying this TCR beta chain was detected only a few times. This specimen comes from a study of blood T cell repertoires in COVID-19. On the study more broadly: Acute-phase and convalescent COVID-19 samples originated in the United States, Italy and Spain. Sources were T cells, B-cell-depleted T cells, or PBMCs; the material itself was cDNA or gDNA.

Sequencing was performed with immunoSEQ multiplex PCR; in TCRdb, only in-frame clones are kept and a portion is missing. The table lists hundreds of thousands of clones, 85% of them singletons. The ends were cut back, 0 bases at V and 6 bases at J, with 8 bases in the middle. Germline V CDR1 and CDR2: SGDLS, YYNGEE. This CDR3 region has 13 residues. What was sequenced was peripheral blood. The V call is TRBV9, the J call TRBJ2-3; D remains unclear. The receptor comes from a woman younger than 30 with acute or convalescent COVID-19. CDR3 bases: TGTGCCAGCAGCGTAGATACTGGTGATACGCAGTATTTT. As protein: CASSVDTGDTQYF.